This TCR beta chain was captured in a study of T-cell reconstitution after alpha-beta-depleted transplantation in children. Unique molecular identifiers were incorporated into the prepared TCRbeta library. Via MiXCR, TCRdb re-called the PCR reads, giving one row per CDR3 protein. The table records about 980,000 distinct CDR3 sequences, 25% to 30% of them present only once. This clonotype was observed a few times. This CDR3 is 12 amino acids long. The V gene lost 5 bases and the J gene lost 6 bases, with 8 bases spanning the gap. Germline lookup yields CDR1 SGHTA and CDR2 FQGNSA. The material was PBMCs, mostly from graft donor cells, obtained 360 days after TCRalphabeta/CD19-depleted stem cell transplant. This chain links TRBV7-2 with TRBJ1-5; D is perhaps TRBD1 (5 bases). This sequence was found in a boy younger than two who had a stem cell transplant for SCID, so the T cells may come from the graft donor. CDR3 sequence: CASSRGAQPQHF. CDR3 nucleotides: TGTGCCAGCAGCAGAGGGGCTCAGCCCCAGCATTTT.